This TCR beta chain was observed in a study of shared clonotypes between healthy human individuals (dated by TCRdb to 2020 to 2021). As for the study more broadly: The cohort comprised a couple of women and a few men aged 18 to 49 years. Per donor, three plates each were used for CD4 naive and CD4 memory, two for CD8 naive, and one for CD8 memory. To estimate repertoire size and how much clonotypes are shared between individuals, the study performed deep sequencing of blood TCR repertoires from about five healthy adults. Libraries were prepared and TCR repertoires were sequenced by different laboratories using diverse techniques, in order to increase sequencing depth and limit assay-specific biases. Between about 0.94 and 8.9 billion PBMCs per donor were obtained by leukapheresis.

Using the deep immunoSEQ assay, TCR CDR3 regions were amplified from genomic DNA by multiplex PCR. Extracted genomic DNA from each cell subset was spread evenly across all wells of several immunoSEQ 96-well plates, with each plate serving as a replicate. For sorted subsets, each replicate PCR was loaded with roughly 190 ng genomic DNA, equivalent to some 31,000 T cell genomes. Purified libraries were quantified with a Qubit 3.0 fluorometer, sized on a Bioanalyzer 2100, and re-quantified with the KAPA Library Quantification kit. Each immunoSEQ 96-well plate was sequenced on its own single-read 150-cycle Illumina NextSeq 550 flow cell. In the source study's methods: Because the immunoSEQ output held only junctional sequences and lacked quality scores, the filtering could not match the filtering applied to full-length reads. To assign V/J genes and CDR3, sequences were annotated against IMGT germline references using PyIR, a Python wrapper for IgBLAST v1.9. Reads with weak V/J assignments (E-value above 1e-6), missing CDR3, stop codons, out-of-frame junctions, or ambiguous translated residues were removed. V3J clonotypes were defined by identical inferred V gene, J gene, and CDR3 amino acid sequence. Percentage overlap between repertoires was computed as shared unique clonotypes divided by the size of the smaller repertoire. Richness of each repertoire was evaluated using RTK rarefaction, the Chao1 estimator, and Recon v2.1 estimates of unobserved clonotypes. Generation probabilities for all TCRbeta clonotypes obtained by the gDNA method from a handful of donors were computed using OLGA. TCRdb holds this immuneACCESS table with in-frame rearrangements only. Some clones are missing; in checked studies, unresolved V genes explain under half, and the rest has no known cause. V, J and clone size are those of that table, while D and trimming were read from the DNA. The sample yields approximately 740,000 clones; about 74% were counted once. Clones ranked in the top ten supply under 2% of the sample.

The donors were healthy, HIV-negative adults who had no recently reported acute infections or vaccinations. Every donor was a Caucasian adult living in Nashville, Tennessee, USA. Magnetic negative selection was used to enrich CD4+ T cells, after which naive cells were positively selected on CD45RA and the negative fraction became the memory subset. Blood was collected by leukapheresis, and PBMCs were isolated by Ficoll-Histopaque density gradient centrifugation and then cryopreserved in liquid nitrogen vapor phase. Analytical flow cytometry was used to check the purity and quantity of every magnetically sorted T cell population. Each sorted fraction had its genomic DNA isolated and then quantified by UV absorbance on a Nanodrop 2000c. Of note for this clone: The antigen it binds to is not known. Within one base of it there is no much larger clone, and no base qualities were kept.

The paper's findings and limits, for the study overall: Across four donors, about 5.2% of naive CD4, approximately 3.5% of naive CD8, 2.3% of memory CD4, and roughly 0.4% of memory CD8 clonotypes were shared. Only blood was sampled, and tissue TCR repertoires likely differ from those in blood. Estimated clonotype richness was generally larger for naive than for memory subsets. Rarefaction of sorted-subset datasets indicated incomplete sequencing despite the large sequencing depth. Pairwise subsampling led to the expectation that sequencing depth would affect the degree of clonotype sharing among donors. The small number of donors limited the genetic and exposure-history diversity represented. Higher generation probabilities were observed for clonotypes shared by all four sorted-subset donors than for non-shared clonotypes.

The TCR sequence derives from a woman younger than 45 in good health. The sequencing input was memory CD4+ T cells sorted from blood. The cell subset or site label, as the study defines it: CD45RA-negative fraction.

The DNA sequence reads TGTGCCAGCAGCGTTTACAGTTCCACTGAAGCTTTCTTT. Its protein is CASSVYSSTEAFF. The rearranged segments are TRBV9 and TRBJ1-1; no D gene can be assigned with confidence. CDR3 length: 13 amino acids, cysteine to phenylalanine. The kept DNA is CDR3 alone, 39 bases in frame from the first base. V is clipped by 2 bases and J by 4 bases, and the sequence between their germline boundaries is 9 bases long. CDR1 and CDR2 (SGDLS, YYNGEE) derive from the germline V gene.